Sequencing of this T cell receptor beta chain was carried out in a study of T cell responses to AZD1222 COVID-19 vaccine. Overall study: Pooled together were second doses at about 4 or about 12 weeks.

Overall study findings and caveats: Without day 14 samples, only post-peak T cell repertoires were studied. Spike-specific TCR repertoires showed rising breadth and depth after two AZD1222 doses.

In regard to this clone: Its matching antigen is unknown.

This table comes from immunoSEQ multiplex PCR, and its TCRdb copy is limited to in-frame clones, with some not included. This table has about 150,000 clones, roughly nine tenths appearing once. The sequences come from peripheral blood, collected on day 0 of AZD1222 vaccination. This clonotype was sampled from an adult in good health.

CDR3 sequence: CASSLELNEKLFF. CDR3 coding DNA: TGCGCCAGCAGCTTGGAACTTAATGAAAAACTGTTTTTT. The chain links TRBV5-1 to TRBJ1-4; D unresolved. Germline V gene sequence: CDR1 SGHRS, CDR2 YFSETQ. This CDR3 has 13 residues. V lost 0 bases, J lost 4 bases, and 4 bases lay in between.